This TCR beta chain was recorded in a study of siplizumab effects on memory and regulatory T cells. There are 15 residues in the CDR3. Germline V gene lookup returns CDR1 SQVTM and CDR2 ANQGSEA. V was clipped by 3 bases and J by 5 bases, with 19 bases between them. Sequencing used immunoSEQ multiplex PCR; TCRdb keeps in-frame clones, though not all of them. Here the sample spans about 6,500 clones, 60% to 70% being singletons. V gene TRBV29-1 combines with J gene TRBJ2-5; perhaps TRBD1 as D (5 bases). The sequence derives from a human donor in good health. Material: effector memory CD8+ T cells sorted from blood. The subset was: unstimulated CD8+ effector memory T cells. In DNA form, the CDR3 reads TGCAGCGTTGACAGGGAAGCGAAGGTGGGGGAGACCCAGTACTTC. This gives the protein CSVDREAKVGETQYF.